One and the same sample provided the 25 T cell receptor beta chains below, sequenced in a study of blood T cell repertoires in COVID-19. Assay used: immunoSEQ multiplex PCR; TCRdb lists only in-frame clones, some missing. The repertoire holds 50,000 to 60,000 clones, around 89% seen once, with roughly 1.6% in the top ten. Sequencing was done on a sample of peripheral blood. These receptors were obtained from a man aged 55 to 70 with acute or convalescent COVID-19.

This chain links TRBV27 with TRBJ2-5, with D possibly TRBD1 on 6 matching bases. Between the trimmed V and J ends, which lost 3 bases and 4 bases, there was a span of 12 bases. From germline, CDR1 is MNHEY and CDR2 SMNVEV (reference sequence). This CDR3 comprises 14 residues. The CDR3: CASSFAGARETQYF. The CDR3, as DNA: TGTGCCAGCAGTTTTGCAGGGGCTCGAGAGACCCAGTACTTC.

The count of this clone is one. The CDR3 nucleotides read TGTGCCAGCAGTGAAGGGCAGGGGGCGGGAGGCTACACCTTC. Encoded protein: CASSEGQGAGGYTF. J is TRBJ1-2 and V is TRBV6-1; 8 bases agree with TRBD1. The CDR3 contains 14 residues. CDR1 and CDR2 (germline): MNHNS, SASEGT. V was clipped by 1 base and J by 8 bases; unmatched bases: 6.

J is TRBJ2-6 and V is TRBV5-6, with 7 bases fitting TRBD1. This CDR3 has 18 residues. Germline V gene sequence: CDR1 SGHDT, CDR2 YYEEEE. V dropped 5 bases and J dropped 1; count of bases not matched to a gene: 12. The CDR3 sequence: CASSPPPGQISGANVLTF. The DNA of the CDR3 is TGTGCCAGCAGTCCACCCCCGGGACAGATTTCTGGGGCCAACGTCCTGACTTTC.

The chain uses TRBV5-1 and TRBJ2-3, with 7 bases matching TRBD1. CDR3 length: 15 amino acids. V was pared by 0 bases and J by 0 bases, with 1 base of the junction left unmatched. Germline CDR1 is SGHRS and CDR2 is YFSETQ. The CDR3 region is CASSLGGQSTDTQYF. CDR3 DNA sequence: TGCGCCAGCAGCTTGGGGGGACAGAGCACAGATACGCAGTATTTT.

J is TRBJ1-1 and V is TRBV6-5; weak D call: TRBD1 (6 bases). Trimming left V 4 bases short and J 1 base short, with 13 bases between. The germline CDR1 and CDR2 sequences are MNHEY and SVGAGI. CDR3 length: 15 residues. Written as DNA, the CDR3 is TGTGCCAGCAGTTTTGGGGGCGAGCGGAACACTGAAGCTTTCTTT. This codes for CASSFGGERNTEAFF.

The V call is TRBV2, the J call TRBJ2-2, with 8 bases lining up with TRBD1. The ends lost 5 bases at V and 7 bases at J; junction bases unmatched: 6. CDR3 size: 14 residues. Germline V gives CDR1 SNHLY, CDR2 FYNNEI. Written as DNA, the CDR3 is TGTGCCAGCAGTTTAAGACAGGGGCTCGGGGAGCTGTTTTTT. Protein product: CASSLRQGLGELFF. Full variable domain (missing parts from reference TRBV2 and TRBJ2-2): EPEVTQTPSHQVTQMGQEVILRCVPISNHLYFYWYRQILGQKVEFLVSFYNNEISEKSEIFDDQFSVERPDGSNFTLKIRSTKLEDSAMYFCASSLRQGLGELFFGEGSRLTVL.

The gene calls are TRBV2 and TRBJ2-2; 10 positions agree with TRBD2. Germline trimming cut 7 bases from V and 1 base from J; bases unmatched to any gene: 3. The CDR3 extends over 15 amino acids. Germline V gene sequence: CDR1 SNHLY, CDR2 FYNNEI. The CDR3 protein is CASKPSGGNTGELFF. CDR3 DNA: TGTGCCAGCAAACCTAGCGGGGGGAACACCGGGGAGCTGTTTTTT.

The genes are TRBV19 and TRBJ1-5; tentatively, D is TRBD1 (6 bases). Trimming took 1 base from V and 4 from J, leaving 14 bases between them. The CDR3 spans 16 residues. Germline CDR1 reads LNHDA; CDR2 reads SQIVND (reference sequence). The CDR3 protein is CASSIGGRHGNQPQHF. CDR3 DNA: TGTGCCAGTAGTATAGGGGGGCGTCACGGGAATCAGCCCCAGCATTTT.

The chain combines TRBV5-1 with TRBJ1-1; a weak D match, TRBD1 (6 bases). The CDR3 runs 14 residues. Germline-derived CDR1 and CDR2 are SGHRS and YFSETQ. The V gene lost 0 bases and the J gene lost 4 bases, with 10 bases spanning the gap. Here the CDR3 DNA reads TGCGCCAGCAGCTTGGCCGGGGGGCCCACTGAAGCTTTCTTT. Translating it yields CASSLAGGPTEAFF.

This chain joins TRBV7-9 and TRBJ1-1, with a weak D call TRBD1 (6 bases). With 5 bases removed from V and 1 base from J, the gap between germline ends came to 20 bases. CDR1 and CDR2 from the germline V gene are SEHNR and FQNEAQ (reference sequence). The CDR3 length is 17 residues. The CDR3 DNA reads TGTGCCAGCAGCCGGCAAAAAACAGGGACTACGAACACTGAAGCTTTCTTT. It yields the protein CASSRQKTGTTNTEAFF.

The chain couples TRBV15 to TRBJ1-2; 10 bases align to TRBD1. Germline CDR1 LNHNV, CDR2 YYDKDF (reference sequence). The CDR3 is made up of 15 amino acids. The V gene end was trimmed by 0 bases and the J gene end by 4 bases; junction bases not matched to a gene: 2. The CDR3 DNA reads TGTGCCACCAGCAGAGACCGGGACAGGGGCTATGGCTACACCTTC. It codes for CATSRDRDRGYGYTF.

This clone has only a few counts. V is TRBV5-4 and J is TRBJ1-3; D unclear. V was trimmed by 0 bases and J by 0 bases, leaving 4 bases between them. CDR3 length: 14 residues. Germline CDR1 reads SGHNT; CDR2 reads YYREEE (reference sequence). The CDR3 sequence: CASSLAGSGNTIYF. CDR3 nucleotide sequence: TGTGCCAGCAGCTTGGCGGGCTCTGGAAACACCATATATTTT. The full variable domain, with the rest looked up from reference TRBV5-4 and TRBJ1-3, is ETGVTQSPTHLIKTRGQQVTLRCSSQSGHNTVSWYQQALGQGPQFIFQYYREEENGRGNFPPRFSGLQFPNYSSELNVNALELDDSALYLCASSLAGSGNTIYFGEGSWLTVV.

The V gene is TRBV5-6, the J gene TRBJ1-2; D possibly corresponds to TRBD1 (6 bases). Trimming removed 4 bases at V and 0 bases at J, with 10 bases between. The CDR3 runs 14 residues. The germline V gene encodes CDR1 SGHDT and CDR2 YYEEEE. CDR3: CASSPQGSNYGYTF. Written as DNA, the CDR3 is TGTGCCAGCAGCCCACAGGGTTCTAACTATGGCTACACCTTC. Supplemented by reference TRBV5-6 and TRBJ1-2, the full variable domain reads DAGVTQSPTHLIKTRGQQVTLRCSPKSGHDTVSWYQQALGQGPQFIFQYYEEEERQRGNFPDRFSGHQFPNYSSELNVNALLLGDSALYLCASSPQGSNYGYTFGSGTRLTVV.

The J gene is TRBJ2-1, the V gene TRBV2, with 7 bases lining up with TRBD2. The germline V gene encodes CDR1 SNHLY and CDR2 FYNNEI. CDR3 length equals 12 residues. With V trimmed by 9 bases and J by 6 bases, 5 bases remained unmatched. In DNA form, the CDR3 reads TGTGCCAGAAGACTAGCTTCCAATGAGCAGTTCTTC. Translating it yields CARRLASNEQFF.

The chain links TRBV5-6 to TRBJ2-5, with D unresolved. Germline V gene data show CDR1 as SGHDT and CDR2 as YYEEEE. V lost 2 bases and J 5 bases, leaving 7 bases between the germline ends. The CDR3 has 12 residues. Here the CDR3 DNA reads TGTGCCAGCAGCTTTCTGAGGGAGACCCAGTACTTC. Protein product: CASSFLRETQYF.

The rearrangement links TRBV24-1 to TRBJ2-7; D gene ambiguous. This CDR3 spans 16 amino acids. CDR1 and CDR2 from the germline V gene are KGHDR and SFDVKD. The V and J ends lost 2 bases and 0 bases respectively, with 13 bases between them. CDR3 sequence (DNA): TGTGCCACCAGTGATTCGAGAAGTGGTAGCTCCTACGAGCAGTACTTC. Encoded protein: CATSDSRSGSSYEQYF.

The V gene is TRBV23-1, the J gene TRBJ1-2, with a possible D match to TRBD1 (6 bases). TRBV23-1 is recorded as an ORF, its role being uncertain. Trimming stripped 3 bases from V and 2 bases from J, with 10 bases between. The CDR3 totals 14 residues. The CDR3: CASSHGGPNYGYTF. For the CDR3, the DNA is TGCGCCAGCAGTCACGGGGGGCCCAACTATGGCTACACCTTC.

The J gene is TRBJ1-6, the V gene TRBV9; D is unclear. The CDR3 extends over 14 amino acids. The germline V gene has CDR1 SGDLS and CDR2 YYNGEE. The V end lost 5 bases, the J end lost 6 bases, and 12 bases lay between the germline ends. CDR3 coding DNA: TGTGCCAGCAGTCTCTACTCGCTTAATTCACCCCTCCACTTT. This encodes CASSLYSLNSPLHF.

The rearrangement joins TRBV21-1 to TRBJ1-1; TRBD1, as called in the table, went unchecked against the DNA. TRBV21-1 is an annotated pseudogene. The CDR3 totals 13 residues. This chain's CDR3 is CASSKIAGTEAFF. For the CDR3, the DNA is TGTGCCAGCAGCAAAATCGCAGGCACTGAAGCTTTCTTT.

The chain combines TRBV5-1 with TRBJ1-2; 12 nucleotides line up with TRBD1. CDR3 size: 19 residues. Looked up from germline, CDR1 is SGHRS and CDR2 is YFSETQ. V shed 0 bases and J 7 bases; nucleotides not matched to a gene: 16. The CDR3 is CASSLGLFGTGGVDVGYTF. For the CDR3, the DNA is TGCGCCAGCAGCTTGGGACTTTTCGGGACAGGGGGCGTTGATGTTGGCTACACCTTC.

DNA of the CDR3: TGTGCCAGCAGTCCGCCAGGGATTAGCAATCAGCCCCAGCATTTT. Its translation: CASSPPGISNQPQHF. This chain uses TRBV6-6 with TRBJ1-5; D is possibly TRBD1 (5 bases). The CDR3 runs 15 residues. V was cut by 5 bases and J by 0 bases, with 11 bases left in between. Germline CDR1 reads MNHNY; CDR2 reads SVGAGI (reference sequence).

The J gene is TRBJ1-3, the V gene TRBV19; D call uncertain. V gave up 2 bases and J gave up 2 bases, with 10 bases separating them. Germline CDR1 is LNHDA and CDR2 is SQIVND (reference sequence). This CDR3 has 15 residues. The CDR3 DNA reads TGTGCCAGTAGTATAAAGGCGGGCACTGGAAACACCATATATTTT. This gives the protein CASSIKAGTGNTIYF.

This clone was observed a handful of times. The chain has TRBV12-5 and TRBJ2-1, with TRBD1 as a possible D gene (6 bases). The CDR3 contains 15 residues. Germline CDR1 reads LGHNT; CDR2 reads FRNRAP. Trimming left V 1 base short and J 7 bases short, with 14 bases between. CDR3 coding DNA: TGTGCTAGTGGTTTGGGACAGGCCGCGATGAATGAGCAGTTCTTC. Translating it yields CASGLGQAAMNEQFF.

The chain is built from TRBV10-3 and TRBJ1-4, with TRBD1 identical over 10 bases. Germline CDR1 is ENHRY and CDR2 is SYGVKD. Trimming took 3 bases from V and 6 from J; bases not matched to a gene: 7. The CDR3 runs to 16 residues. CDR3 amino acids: CAISDFPGTGDEKLFF. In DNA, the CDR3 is TGTGCCATCAGTGATTTCCCCGGGACAGGGGATGAAAAACTGTTTTTT.

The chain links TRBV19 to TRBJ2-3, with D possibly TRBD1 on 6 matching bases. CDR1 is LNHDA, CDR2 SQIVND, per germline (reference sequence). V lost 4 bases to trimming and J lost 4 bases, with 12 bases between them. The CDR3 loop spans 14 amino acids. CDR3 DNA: TGTGCCAGTAGTACAAGACAGGTCCCAGATACGCAGTATTTT. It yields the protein CASSTRQVPDTQYF.